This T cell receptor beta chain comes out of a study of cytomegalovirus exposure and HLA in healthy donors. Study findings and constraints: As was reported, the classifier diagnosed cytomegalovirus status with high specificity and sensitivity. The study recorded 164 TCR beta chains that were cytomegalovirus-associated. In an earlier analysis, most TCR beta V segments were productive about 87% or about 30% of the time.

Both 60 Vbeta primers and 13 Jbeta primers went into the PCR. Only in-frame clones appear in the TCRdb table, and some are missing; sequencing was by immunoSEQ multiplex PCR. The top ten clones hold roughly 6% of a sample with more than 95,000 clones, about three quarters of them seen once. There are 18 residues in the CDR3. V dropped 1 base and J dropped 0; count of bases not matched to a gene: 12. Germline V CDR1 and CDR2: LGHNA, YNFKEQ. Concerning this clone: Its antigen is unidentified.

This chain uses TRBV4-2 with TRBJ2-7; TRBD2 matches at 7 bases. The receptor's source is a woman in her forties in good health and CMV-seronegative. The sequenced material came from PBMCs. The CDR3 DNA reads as TGTGCCAGCAGCCAAGTTAGGCGGGAGCGGCCTGGCTCCTACGAGCAGTACTTC. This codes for CASSQVRRERPGSYEQYF.